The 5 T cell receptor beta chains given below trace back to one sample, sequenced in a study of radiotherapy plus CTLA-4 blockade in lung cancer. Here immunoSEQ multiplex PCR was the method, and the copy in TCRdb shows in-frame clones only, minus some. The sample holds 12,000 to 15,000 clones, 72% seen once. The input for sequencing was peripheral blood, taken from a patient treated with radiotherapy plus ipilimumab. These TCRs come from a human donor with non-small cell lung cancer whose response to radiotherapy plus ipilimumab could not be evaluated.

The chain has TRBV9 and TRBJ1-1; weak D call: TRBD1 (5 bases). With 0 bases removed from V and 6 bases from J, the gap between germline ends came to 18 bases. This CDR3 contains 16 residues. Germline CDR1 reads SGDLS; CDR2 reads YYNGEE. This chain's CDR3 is CASSVAAQGGEPEAFF. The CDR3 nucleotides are TGTGCCAGCAGCGTAGCCGCCCAGGGAGGGGAGCCTGAAGCTTTCTTT.

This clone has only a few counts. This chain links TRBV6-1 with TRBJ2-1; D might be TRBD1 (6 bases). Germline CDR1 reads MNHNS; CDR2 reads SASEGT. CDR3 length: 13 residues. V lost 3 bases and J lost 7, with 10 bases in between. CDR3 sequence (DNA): TGTGCCAGCAGTGACTCAGGGGTGAATGAGCAGTTCTTC. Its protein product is CASSDSGVNEQFF.

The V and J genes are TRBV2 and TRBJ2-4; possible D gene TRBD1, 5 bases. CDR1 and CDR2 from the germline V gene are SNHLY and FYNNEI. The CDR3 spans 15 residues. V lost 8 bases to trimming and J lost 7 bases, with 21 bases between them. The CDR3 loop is CASVLSDAGWNIQYF. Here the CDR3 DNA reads TGTGCCAGCGTGCTGTCGGACGCAGGGTGGAACATTCAGTACTTC.

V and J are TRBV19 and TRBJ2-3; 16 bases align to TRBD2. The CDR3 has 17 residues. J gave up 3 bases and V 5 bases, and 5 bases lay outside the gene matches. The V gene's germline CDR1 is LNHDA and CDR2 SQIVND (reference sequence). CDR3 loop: CASSDGTSGGGTDTQYF. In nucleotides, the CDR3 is TGTGCCAGTAGTGACGGGACTAGCGGGGGGGGAACAGATACGCAGTATTTT.

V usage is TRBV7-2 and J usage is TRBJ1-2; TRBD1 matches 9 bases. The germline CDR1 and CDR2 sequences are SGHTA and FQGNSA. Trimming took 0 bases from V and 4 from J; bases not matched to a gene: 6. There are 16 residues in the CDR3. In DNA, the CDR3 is TGTGCCAGCAGCTTAGCCGGGACAGGGTTTTTCTATGGCTACACCTTC. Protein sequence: CASSLAGTGFFYGYTF. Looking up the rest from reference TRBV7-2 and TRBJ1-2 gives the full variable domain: GAGVSQSPSNKVTEKGKDVELRCDPISGHTALYWYRQSLGQGLEFLIYFQGNSAPDKSGLPSDRFSAERTGGSVSTLTIQRTQQEDSAVYLCASSLAGTGFFYGYTFGSGTRLTVV.